The TCR beta chain described here comes from a study of cytomegalovirus exposure and HLA in healthy donors. The CDR3 totals 19 residues. V trimming: 4 bases; J trimming: 4 bases; junction bases outside the gene matches: 11. CDR1 and CDR2 from the germline V gene are SGHRS and YFSETQ. Worth noting for this clone: Antigen specificity is unknown.

Whole-study findings and limits: The listing of roughly 160 TCR beta chains classed them as cytomegalovirus-associated. Reports showed the classifier diagnosing cytomegalovirus status with high specificity and sensitivity. Rarity characterized most TCR sequences, yet some public TCRs appeared in many donors.

The repertoire was sequenced with immunoSEQ multiplex PCR; TCRdb's copy has only in-frame clones and lacks some. Of about 140,000 clones listed, about 95% are singletons. The gene calls are TRBV5-1 and TRBJ2-1; TRBD2 matches 16 bases. Material for sequencing was PBMCs. The source is a man younger than 30 in good health and CMV-seropositive. CDR3 amino acids: CASSLLGTSGRALYNEQFF. The CDR3, as DNA: TGCGCCAGCAGCCTACTCGGGACTAGCGGGAGGGCCTTATACAATGAGCAGTTCTTC.